This entry features one T cell receptor (beta chain) sequence. Its antigen is still unknown. This sample was included in a study of shared clonotypes between healthy human individuals. Study-level findings and limits: Lower generation probabilities were found for non-shared clonotypes than for those shared by all four donors. Naive subsets generally exceeded memory subsets in estimated richness. When naive CD4 clonotypes were compared across several donors, approximately 5% were shared.

V lost 5 bases and J 3 bases, leaving 11 bases between the germline ends. Germline V lookup: CDR1 SQVTM, CDR2 ANQGSEA. The CDR3 runs 12 residues. Template for every sorted-subset replicate PCR totaled 150 to 250 ng DNA, 25,000 to 35,000 T cell genomes. TCRdb's table, derived via immunoSEQ multiplex PCR, lists solely in-frame clones and lacks some. The sample has approximately 2.1 million clones; 85% to 95% are singletons. The genes are TRBV29-1 and TRBJ2-7, with D perhaps matching TRBD2 (5 bases). The clonotype originates from a man younger than 30 in good health. Some clones in this sample may be carry-over from other donors' samples. The source material was naive CD4+ T cells from PBMCs. The subset: CD45RA+ positively selected. In DNA form, the CDR3 reads TGCAGCGTTCAGGACTTACACTACGAGCAGTACTTC. Translated: CSVQDLHYEQYF.